This record looks at one T cell receptor beta chain sequence and its context. The antigen is unknown. Trimming removed 5 bases from V and 4 bases from J, with 12 bases in between. This CDR3 region has 13 residues. These data are taken from a study of identical twins. Regarding the study as a whole: Clonotypes of the beta chain that were abundant in cord blood carried fewer insertions (memory repertoires showed none). Diverse VJ usage suggested most zero-insertion clonotypes were not invariant T cells.

Template switching supplied a universal primer site; unique molecular identifiers were carried on the cDNA. TCRdb itself ran the 5' RACE reads through MiXCR, one entry per CDR3 protein. This table has a few hundred thousand distinct CDR3 sequences, 9% to 15% appearing once. This sample also belongs to another study, concerning yellow fever vaccine responses in identical twins.

The TCR originated in a woman between 18 and 29 years old in good health. Sequenced sample: CD8+ T cells sorted from blood. This chain links TRBV12-3 or TRBV12-4 with TRBJ2-7, with a possible D match to TRBD1 (6 bases). The CDR3 region has the DNA TGTGCCAGCAGTCAGGTGGGGGCGTACGAGCAGTACTTC. Protein: CASSQVGAYEQYF.